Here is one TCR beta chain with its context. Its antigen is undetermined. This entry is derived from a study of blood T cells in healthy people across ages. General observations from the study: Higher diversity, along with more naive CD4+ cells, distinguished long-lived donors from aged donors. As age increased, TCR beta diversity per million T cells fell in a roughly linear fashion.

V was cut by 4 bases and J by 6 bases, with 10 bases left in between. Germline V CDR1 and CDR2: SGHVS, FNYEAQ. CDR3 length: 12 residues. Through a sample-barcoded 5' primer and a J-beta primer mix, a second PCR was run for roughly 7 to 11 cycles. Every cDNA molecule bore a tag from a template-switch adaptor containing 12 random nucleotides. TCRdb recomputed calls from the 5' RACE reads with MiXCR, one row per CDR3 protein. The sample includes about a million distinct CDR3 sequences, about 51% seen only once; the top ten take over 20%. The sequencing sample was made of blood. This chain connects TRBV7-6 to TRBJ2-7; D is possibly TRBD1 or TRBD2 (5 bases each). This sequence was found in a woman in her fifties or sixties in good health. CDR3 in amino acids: CASSSGPGEQYF. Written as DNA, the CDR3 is TGTGCCAGCAGCTCGGGACCGGGCGAGCAGTACTTC.